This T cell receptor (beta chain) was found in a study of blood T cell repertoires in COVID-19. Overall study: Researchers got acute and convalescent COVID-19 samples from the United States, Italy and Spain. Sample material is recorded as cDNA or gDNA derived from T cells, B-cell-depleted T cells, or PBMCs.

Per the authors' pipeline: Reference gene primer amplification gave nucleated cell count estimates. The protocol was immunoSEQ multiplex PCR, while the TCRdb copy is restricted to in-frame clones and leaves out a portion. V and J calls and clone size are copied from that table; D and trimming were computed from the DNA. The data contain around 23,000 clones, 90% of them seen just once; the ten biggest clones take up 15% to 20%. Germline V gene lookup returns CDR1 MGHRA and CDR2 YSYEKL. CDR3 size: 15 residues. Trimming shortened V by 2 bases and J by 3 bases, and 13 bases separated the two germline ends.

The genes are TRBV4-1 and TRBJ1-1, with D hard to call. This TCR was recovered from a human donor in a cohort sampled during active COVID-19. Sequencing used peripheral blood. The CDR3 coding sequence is TGCGCCAGCAGCCAATTCAACAGACCCGACACTGAAGCTTTCTTT. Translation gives CASSQFNRPDTEAFF.